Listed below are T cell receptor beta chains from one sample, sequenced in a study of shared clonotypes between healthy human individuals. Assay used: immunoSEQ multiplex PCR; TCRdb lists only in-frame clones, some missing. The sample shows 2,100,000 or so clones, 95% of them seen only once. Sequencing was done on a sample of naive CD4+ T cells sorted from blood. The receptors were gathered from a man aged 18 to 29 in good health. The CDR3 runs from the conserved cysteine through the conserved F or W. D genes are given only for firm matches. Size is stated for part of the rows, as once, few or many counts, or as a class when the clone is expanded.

CASTPLGEGAGYTF	TGCGCCAGCACCCCATTGGGGGAAGGAGCTGGCTACACCTTC	.	once	TRBV5-1	TRBJ1-2
CSVRAGGYNEQFF	TGCAGCGTTAGGGCAGGGGGCTACAATGAGCAGTTCTTC	TRBD1	.	TRBV29-1	TRBJ2-1
CASSLSGGSATEAFF	TGTGCCAGCAGCTTATCAGGGGGTTCGGCCACTGAAGCTTTCTTT	TRBD1	.	TRBV5-4	TRBJ1-1
CASSVGLATSQGLETQYF	TGTGCCAGCAGCGTAGGTTTAGCGACCAGCCAAGGATTAGAGACCCAGTACTTC	.	.	TRBV9	TRBJ2-5
CASSPGTGKQPQHF	TGTGCCAGCAGCCCAGGGACAGGGAAACAGCCCCAGCATTTT	TRBD1	once	TRBV28	TRBJ1-5
CASKPPGTTNTEAFF	TGTGCCAGCAAACCCCCAGGGACGACGAACACTGAAGCTTTCTTT	.	.	TRBV6-5	TRBJ1-1
CAWSVRGTSSREQYF	TGTGCCTGGAGTGTACGAGGGACTAGCTCTCGGGAGCAGTACTTC	TRBD2	.	TRBV30	TRBJ2-7
CASSSSGGPYEQYF	TGTGCCAGCAGTTCTTCCGGGGGCCCCTACGAGCAGTACTTC	.	.	TRBV6-5	TRBJ2-7
CAISAQEDQPQHF	TGTGCCATCAGCGCGCAGGAGGATCAGCCCCAGCATTTT	.	.	TRBV10-3	TRBJ1-5
CASSPLAGAGRETQYF	TGTGCCAGCTCACCACTCGCCGGGGCCGGCAGAGAGACCCAGTACTTC	.	once	TRBV18	TRBJ2-5
CASSASGTGVQETQYF	TGTGCCAGCAGTGCCTCCGGGACAGGGGTACAAGAGACCCAGTACTTC	TRBD1	.	TRBV6-1	TRBJ2-5
CSVAGKETQYF	TGCAGCGTTGCGGGGAAAGAGACCCAGTACTTC	.	.	TRBV29-1	TRBJ2-5
CASSPGQGSLWGYTF	TGTGCCAGCAGCCCGGGACAGGGTTCTCTCTGGGGCTACACCTTC	TRBD1	.	TRBV9	TRBJ1-2
CASSLDLGGYYEQYF	TGTGCCAGCAGCTTAGATTTAGGCGGGTATTACGAGCAGTACTTC	.	.	TRBV11-2	TRBJ2-7
CASSLDGGGDTQYF	TGTGCCAGCAGCTTAGACGGCGGGGGAGATACGCAGTATTTT	TRBD2	.	TRBV7-2	TRBJ2-3
CASSQERGSKTDTQYF	TGCGCCAGCAGCCAAGAACGCGGGAGTAAAACAGATACGCAGTATTTT	TRBD2	.	TRBV4-1	TRBJ2-3
CASRTGGLPLHF	TGTGCCAGCAGGACAGGGGGATTGCCCCTCCACTTT	TRBD1	.	TRBV27	TRBJ1-6
CASSLDGNTLYEQYF	TGTGCCAGCAGCTTAGATGGGAATACTCTCTACGAGCAGTACTTC	.	.	TRBV11-3	TRBJ2-7
CASSFTGGGGYTF	TGTGCCAGCAGCTTCACAGGGGGCGGTGGCTACACCTTC	TRBD1	.	TRBV11-3	TRBJ1-2
CASSLSGGRGGTEAFF	TGTGCCAGCAGCTTATCGGGAGGCAGGGGAGGTACTGAAGCTTTCTTT	.	.	TRBV7-9	TRBJ1-1
CASSPQGTTSGHEQFF	TGTGCCAGCAGCCCCCAGGGGACTACCTCCGGTCATGAGCAGTTCTTC	.	.	TRBV7-2	TRBJ2-1
CASRQRETYNEQFF	TGTGCCAGCCGTCAGCGGGAGACCTACAATGAGCAGTTCTTC	TRBD2	.	TRBV6-5	TRBJ2-1
CASSRDSSNQPQHF	TGCGCCAGCAGCCGGGACAGTAGCAATCAGCCCCAGCATTTT	TRBD1	.	TRBV10-2	TRBJ1-5
CASSQERVWDNEQFF	TGCGCCAGCAGCCAAGAACGTGTCTGGGACAATGAGCAGTTCTTC	.	.	TRBV4-3	TRBJ2-1